This T cell receptor (beta chain) stems from a study of blood T cell repertoires in COVID-19. Study context: The samples span acute and convalescent COVID-19 from the United States, Italy and Spain.

Germline CDR1 and CDR2: LNHDA and SQIVND (reference sequence). This CDR3 is built from 15 residues. Trimming cost V 5 bases and J 4 bases; bases outside gene matches: 9. In the authors' workflow: It was from reference gene primer amplification that nucleated cell counts were estimated. Libraries were prepared by immunoSEQ multiplex PCR; TCRdb keeps only in-frame clonotypes and omits some of them. V and J calls and clone size are those listed in that table; D and trimming were worked out from the DNA. Here the sample spans some 90,000 clones, 80% to 90% being singletons. This clone was observed a few times.

The TCR originated in a man aged 50-60 years with acute or convalescent COVID-19. V is TRBV19 and J is TRBJ1-1, with TRBD1 matching 8 bases. Material for sequencing was peripheral blood. CDR3 loop: CASSREDRDGTEAFF. The CDR3 DNA is TGTGCCAGTAGTCGGGAGGACAGGGATGGCACTGAAGCTTTCTTT.